This TCR beta chain appears in the sequencing data of a study of pediatric ulcerative colitis. Across the study: Most patients had pancolitis, and two had left-sided colitis. Overall study findings and caveats: Rectal repertoires separated controls, mild-moderate and acute severe colitis.

Remarks on this clone: The antigen is not known.

Sequencing was at survey level. Sequenced by immunoSEQ multiplex PCR; TCRdb stores in-frame clones only, minus some. The data contain tens of thousands of clones, 78% of them singletons. Rectal tissue came from one to two pinch biopsies taken at colonoscopy. Ulcerative colitis patients received no immunosuppressive medication before the diagnostic colonoscopy. CDR1 is MNHNS, CDR2 SASEGT, per germline. V gave up 2 bases and J gave up 4 bases, with 20 bases separating them. This CDR3 has 17 amino acids. The chain recombines TRBV6-1 with TRBJ1-2; D is possibly TRBD1 (6 bases). The clonotype was recovered from a girl aged 5-17 years with moderate ulcerative colitis. Sequencing was performed on gut tissue. The CDR3 DNA follows: TGTGCCAGCAGTGAATTGGGGGCAGTCATAAACCTCTATGGCTACACCTTC. Protein sequence: CASSELGAVINLYGYTF.